Each of the 22 T cell receptor beta chains below was sequenced from the same sample in a study of Ad26.COV2.S vaccination and SARS-CoV-2 variants. Libraries were prepared by immunoSEQ multiplex PCR; TCRdb keeps only in-frame clonotypes and omits some of them. In the table there are about 350,000 clones, roughly 94% of which are singletons. The material sequenced was peripheral blood, taken after recovery from COVID-19. These receptors came from a human donor who had recovered from COVID-19.

The chain is built from TRBV6-1 and TRBJ2-3; perhaps TRBD2 as D (5 bases). Per germline, CDR1 MNHNS and CDR2 SASEGT. V gave up 2 bases and J gave up 2 bases, with 11 bases separating them. This CDR3 region has 15 residues. CDR3 DNA: TGTGCCAGCAGTGAAATCGGACTCCTCACAGATACGCAGTATTTT. Its protein product is CASSEIGLLTDTQYF.

J is TRBJ1-3 and V is TRBV7-9; D remains ambiguous. V lost 3 bases and J 4 bases, leaving 13 bases between the germline ends. The germline V gene encodes CDR1 SEHNR and CDR2 FQNEAQ (reference sequence). CDR3 length: 15 amino acids. CDR3 residues: CASSFRGGHGNTIYF. DNA for the CDR3: TGTGCCAGCAGCTTCCGGGGAGGGCACGGAAACACCATATATTTT.

The chain has TRBV29-1 and TRBJ1-4; D possibly corresponds to TRBD1 (5 bases). Trimming removed 5 bases from V and 17 bases from J, with 18 bases in between. This CDR3 comprises 11 residues. Germline CDR1 reads SQVTM; CDR2 reads ANQGSEA. CDR3 coding DNA: TGCAGCGTTTTGGAAGGGGAGGAATTTTTTTTT. It codes for CSVLEGEEFFF. The full variable domain, with the rest looked up from reference TRBV29-1 and TRBJ1-4, is SAVISQKPSRDICQRGTSLTIQCQVDSQVTMMFWYRQQPGQSLTLIATANQGSEATYESGFVIDKFPISRPNLTFSTLTVSNMSPEDSSIYLCSVLEGEEFFFGSGTQLSVL.

This chain connects TRBV2 to TRBJ1-2, with D tentatively TRBD1 (6 bases). Between the trimmed V and J ends, which lost 2 bases and 8 bases, there was a span of 21 bases. Germline V gene data show CDR1 as SNHLY and CDR2 as FYNNEI. The CDR3 totals 16 residues. The CDR3 region is CASSEYRTGGQRGYTF. The DNA of the CDR3 is TGTGCCAGCAGTGAATACCGGACGGGGGGCCAGAGGGGCTACACCTTC.

The chain links TRBV6-2 or TRBV6-3 to TRBJ2-2, with TRBD1 as a possible D gene (6 bases). The germline V and J ends were trimmed by 5 bases and 4 bases, with 14 bases remaining between them. The CDR3 loop spans 15 amino acids. Germline V gives CDR1 MNHEY, CDR2 SVGEGT. The CDR3 DNA sequence: TGTGCCAGCAGTGACAGGATAGCGAGCACCGGGGAGCTGTTTTTT. Translating it yields CASSDRIASTGELFF.

The rearrangement links TRBV19 to TRBJ1-2; the D gene is possibly TRBD1 (6 bases). Deletions cut 2 bases from V and 4 bases from J, with 8 bases between. The CDR3 is 13 amino acids. CDR1 and CDR2 (germline): LNHDA, SQIVND (reference sequence). This CDR3 is CASSIQGIYGYTF. The CDR3 DNA is TGTGCCAGTAGTATACAGGGGATCTATGGCTACACCTTC. Full variable domain (missing parts from reference TRBV19 and TRBJ1-2): DGGITQSPKYLFRKEGQNVTLSCEQNLNHDAMYWYRQDPGQGLRLIYYSQIVNDFQKGDIAEGYSVSREKKESFPLTVTSAQKNPTAFYLCASSIQGIYGYTFGSGTRLTVV.

The V call is TRBV6-6, the J call TRBJ2-1; a weak D match, TRBD2 (6 bases). The germline gives CDR1 MNHNY, CDR2 SVGAGI (reference sequence). This CDR3 contains 14 residues. Trimming stripped 9 bases from V and 4 bases from J, with 16 bases between. CDR3 coding DNA: TGTGCCAGTGGACCTGGAGGAGGGTACAATGAGCAGTTCTTC. This encodes CASGPGGGYNEQFF.

The V and J genes are TRBV19 and TRBJ1-5; D ambiguous. Germline V CDR1 and CDR2: LNHDA, SQIVND (reference sequence). V was clipped by 9 bases and J by 2 bases, with 14 bases between them. This CDR3 has 14 residues. The CDR3 coding sequence is TGTGCCAGCTCTCGGGGAGTTGGCAATCAGCCCCAGCATTTT. This sequence encodes CASSRGVGNQPQHF.

V is TRBV5-8 and J is TRBJ1-5, with a weak D call TRBD1 (5 bases). Germline loops: CDR1 SGHTS, CDR2 YDEGEE. The CDR3 covers 15 residues. V gave up 4 bases and J gave up 2 bases, with 13 bases separating them. In DNA, the CDR3 is TGTGCCAGCAGCACCGGGACGGGAGGCAATCAGCCCCAGCATTTT. Amino acid sequence: CASSTGTGGNQPQHF.

This clone was counted only a few times. The genes are TRBV21-1 and TRBJ2-7; the table's D call, TRBD2, has no DNA check behind it. TRBV21-1 is classified as a pseudogene. The CDR3 totals 14 residues. CDR3 nucleotide sequence: TGTGCCAGCTGCAAGACTAGCGGGTTCCGCGAGCAGTACTTC. Its translation is CASCKTSGFREQYF.

This chain joins TRBV5-1 and TRBJ2-5; D not resolved. The CDR3 contains 13 residues. Germline-derived CDR1 and CDR2 are SGHRS and YFSETQ. Trimming cost V 4 bases and J 0 bases, with 7 bases left between them. CDR3: CASSVQYQETQYF. The CDR3 DNA is TGCGCCAGCAGCGTGCAGTACCAAGAGACCCAGTACTTC.

The chain has TRBV4-1 and TRBJ1-6, with TRBD1 identical over 9 bases. The V gene's germline CDR1 is MGHRA and CDR2 YSYEKL. This CDR3 has 16 residues. V trimming: 4 bases; J trimming: 9 bases; junction bases outside the gene matches: 10. The CDR3: CASSLWGDRVFSPLHF. CDR3 DNA: TGCGCCAGCAGCCTCTGGGGGGACAGGGTCTTTTCACCCCTCCACTTT.

The rearrangement joins TRBV20-1 to TRBJ1-3; no clear D gene. The CDR3 length is 13 residues. V lost 3 bases and J 0 bases, leaving 6 bases between the germline ends. CDR1 and CDR2 from the germline V gene are DFQATT and SNEGSKA (reference sequence). The CDR3 nucleotides read TGCAGTGCTAGTCTAGGCTCTGGAAACACCATATATTTT. Translated, it gives CSASLGSGNTIYF.

This chain links TRBV5-4 with TRBJ2-7; 9 bases line up with TRBD1. V lost 5 bases to trimming and J lost 4 bases; unmatched junction nucleotides: 7. The germline V gene encodes CDR1 SGHNT and CDR2 YYREEE (reference sequence). The CDR3 is made up of 14 amino acids. Here the CDR3 reads CASRQTGGRYEQYF. The CDR3 bases are TGTGCCAGCAGGCAGACAGGGGGTAGATACGAGCAGTACTTC.

This clone was observed once. This sequence joins TRBV3-1 (or the pseudogene TRBV3-2) and TRBJ1-5, with 8 nucleotides matching TRBD1. This CDR3 is built from 15 residues. Trimming cost V 1 base and J 5 bases; bases outside gene matches: 4. Germline assignment: CDR1 LGHDT and CDR2 YNNKEL (reference sequence). The CDR3 DNA is TGTGCCAGCAGCCAAGGGACAGGGTTTGATCAGCCCCAGCATTTT. Protein product: CASSQGTGFDQPQHF.

The chain joins TRBV7-2 to TRBJ2-5, with D perhaps matching TRBD1 or TRBD2 (6 bases each). Germline lookup yields CDR1 SGHTA and CDR2 FQGNSA. Trimming left V 2 bases short and J 6 bases short, with 16 bases between. The CDR3 extends over 15 amino acids. CDR3 amino acids: CASSLRGPAGKTQYF. The CDR3, as DNA: TGTGCCAGCAGCTTACGGGGGCCGGCGGGGAAGACCCAGTACTTC. Full variable domain (remainder filled in from reference TRBV7-2 and TRBJ2-5): GAGVSQSPSNKVTEKGKDVELRCDPISGHTALYWYRQSLGQGLEFLIYFQGNSAPDKSGLPSDRFSAERTGGSVSTLTIQRTQQEDSAVYLCASSLRGPAGKTQYFGPGTRLLVL.

CDR3 loop: CASSFKPGTSESPLHF. In nucleotides, the CDR3 is TGTGCCAGCAGTTTCAAACCCGGGACATCGGAATCACCCCTCCACTTT. The chain recombines TRBV27 with TRBJ1-6; D perhaps matches TRBD1 (6 bases). Trimming cost V 3 bases and J 10 bases, with 19 bases left between them. Germline V CDR1 and CDR2: MNHEY, SMNVEV (reference sequence). There are 16 residues in the CDR3.

The chain has TRBV6-1 and TRBJ2-6; D may be TRBD1 or TRBD2 (6 bases each). CDR3 length: 17 residues. The germline gives CDR1 MNHNS, CDR2 SASEGT. Trimming removed 2 bases at V and 0 bases at J, with 11 bases between. DNA for the CDR3: TGTGCCAGCAGTGAAAGGGGGGCCATCTCTGGGGCCAACGTCCTGACTTTC. Translation: CASSERGAISGANVLTF.

This sequence joins TRBV9 and TRBJ2-2; D ambiguous. The CDR3 covers 12 residues. The germline V gene encodes CDR1 SGDLS and CDR2 YYNGEE. Trimming took 6 bases from V and 2 from J, leaving 5 bases between them. The CDR3 loop reads CASTRNTGELFF. The CDR3 nucleotides are TGTGCCAGCACTAGAAACACCGGGGAGCTGTTTTTT.

This clone was counted a single time. V is TRBV9 and J is TRBJ1-1; tentative D call: TRBD1 (6 bases). With 4 bases removed from V and 3 bases from J, the gap between germline ends came to 13 bases. The germline V gene has CDR1 SGDLS and CDR2 YYNGEE. The CDR3 has 14 amino acids. The CDR3 sequence: CASSPKTGYTEAFF. For the CDR3, the DNA is TGTGCCAGCAGCCCAAAAACAGGGTACACTGAAGCTTTCTTT.

The chain employs TRBV19 and TRBJ1-1; D is possibly TRBD1 (6 bases). Germline CDR1 reads LNHDA; CDR2 reads SQIVND (reference sequence). This CDR3 has 17 amino acids. Trimming cost V 6 bases and J 4 bases, with 24 bases left between them. The CDR3 protein is CASRDPTQGTTTTEAFF. CDR3 sequence (DNA): TGTGCCAGTAGGGACCCGACGCAGGGGACGACTACCACTGAAGCTTTCTTT.

The rearrangement joins TRBV27 to TRBJ2-1; 9 bases align to TRBD2. Looked up from germline, CDR1 is MNHEY and CDR2 is SMNVEV (reference sequence). V gave up 3 bases and J gave up 3 bases; unmatched junction bases: 6. This CDR3 spans 16 amino acids. CDR3 sequence reads: CASSLAAGGNYNEQFF. CDR3 DNA sequence: TGTGCCAGCAGTTTGGCAGCGGGGGGAAACTACAATGAGCAGTTCTTC.